This TCR beta chain derives from a study of glioma-infiltrating T cells after dendritic cell vaccination. Study details: The vaccine used monocyte-derived dendritic cells pulsed overnight with autologous tumor lysate.

Repertoires were generated with immunoSEQ multiplex PCR, while TCRdb's copy carries only in-frame clones and drops some. Altogether about 96,000 clones are present, approximately 80% being singletons, with the ten largest covering less than 7%. The table lists this clone with a few counts. Its specificity is not known. General observations from the study: Higher pretreatment TIL content predicted longer progression-free time and survival.

The CDR3 has 15 residues. From germline, CDR1 is MNHNY and CDR2 SVGAGI (reference sequence). With 6 bases clipped from V and 4 bases from J, the junction kept 7 bases outside the gene matches. Material: blood, obtained before dendritic cell vaccination. The TCR comes from a human donor with glioblastoma. The chain has TRBV6-6 and TRBJ2-2; 8 bases map to TRBD1. This CDR3 is CASSRTGRRTGELFF. Written as DNA, the CDR3 is TGTGCCAGCAGCCGGACAGGGAGGCGCACCGGGGAGCTGTTTTTT.